This T cell receptor beta chain was identified during a study of identical twins. In its sample, this clonotype was seen a few times. TCRdb passed the 5' RACE reads through MiXCR, listing each CDR3 protein once. Here the sample spans over 200,000 distinct CDR3 sequences, under 8.5% being singletons. The V end lost 6 bases, the J end lost 8 bases, and 13 bases lay between the germline ends. CDR1 and CDR2 from the germline V gene are MNHEY and SMNVEV (reference sequence). The CDR3 runs 12 residues. The same specimen was also included in a second study, on T cells expressing NK-cell markers. That publication notes: HCMV seropositivity characterized most of the eight sequenced donors, and seronegativity one.

The source of this sequence is a woman between 18 and 29 years old in good health. The V and J genes are TRBV27 and TRBJ1-2; TRBD1 might be the D (5 bases). The sequencing input was CD8+ T cells sorted from blood. CDR3 sequence: CASSLKGFGYTF. The CDR3 DNA is TGTGCCAGCAGCCTCAAGGGGTTCGGCTACACCTTC.